This T cell receptor beta chain was recorded in a study of T cell repertoires in cytomegalovirus infection. The CDR3 covers 15 residues. Trimming removed 2 bases at V and 4 bases at J, with 15 bases between. Details on this clonotype: Its specificity is not known.

Study conclusions and caveats: There were carriers of CMV plus the relevant HLA, and cumulative public TCR beta family frequency identified them.

TCRdb fed the reads into MiXCR, producing one record per CDR3 protein. Of 300,000 to 400,000 distinct CDR3 sequences listed, almost 30% are singletons. The origin of this receptor is a human donor in good health (CMV status not recorded). Some clones in this sample may be carry-over from other donors' samples. The V and J genes are TRBV23-1 and TRBJ2-7, with D hard to call. TRBV23-1 is annotated as an ORF whose role is uncertain. The sample in question was cultured PBMCs, obtained from culture after CMV antigen stimulation. CDR3 coding DNA: TGCGCCAGCAGTCAAAATGGAGTGGGATCGTACGAGCAGTACTTC. Translation: CASSQNGVGSYEQYF.